This T cell receptor beta chain was obtained from a study of CD8+ T cells in alopecia areata. Whole-study findings and limits: Unlike in mice, where it was clearer, TCR sharing across patients was less clear, possibly HLA-related. Normal scalp had lower clonality than lesional scalp, with alopecia totalis/universalis lesions showing this most strongly.

Trimming at V came to 1 base and at J to 1 base, leaving 3 bases not matched to a gene. This CDR3 is 14 amino acids long. Germline CDR1 reads SQVTM; CDR2 reads ANQGSEA. It was cDNA, reverse transcribed from extracted RNA, that served as the sequencing template. The data were produced by immunoSEQ multiplex PCR, yet TCRdb's version contains in-frame clones alone and is incomplete. Altogether 150,000 to 200,000 clones are present, 40% to 55% being singletons, with the ten largest covering around 10%. Concerning this clone itself: No antigen is known for it.

Treatment given: oral pan-JAK inhibitor, 5-10 mg twice daily. In alopecia areata patients, both lesional scalp punch biopsies and peripheral blood were collected. The material was CD8+ T cells sorted from blood, obtained at week 52, from a patient treated with tofacitinib. The rearrangement links TRBV29-1 to TRBJ2-7, with 8 bases aligning to TRBD1. The receptor was derived from a human donor with alopecia areata. CDR3 nucleotide sequence: TGCAGCGTTGAAGCAGGGGGCGCTTCCTACGAGCAGTACTTC. It specifies CSVEAGGASYEQYF.